This T cell receptor (beta chain) was recovered during a study of T-cell memory formation after mild COVID-19. Study context: Largely, TCR clusters stayed within a single donor.

Germline-derived CDR1 and CDR2 are KGHDR and SFDVKD. CDR3 length equals 12 residues. V was pared by 3 bases and J by 10 bases, with 9 bases between. This clonotype was counted between two and nine times. A single record per CDR3 protein comes from TCRdb applying MiXCR to the 5' RACE reads. The sample lists 200,000 or so distinct CDR3 sequences, about a sixth seen once, with roughly 2.6% in the top ten. The material sequenced was PBMCs or a T cell subset sorted from them (not recorded which). This TCR was sampled from an adult woman who had mild COVID-19 (a few samples of this study predate the infection). Cell type and time point are not known. The chain is built from TRBV24-1 and TRBJ2-1; D uncertain. The CDR3 nucleotides are TGTGCCACCAGTGATCAGGTATTCGAGCAGTTCTTC. It translates to CATSDQVFEQFF.